The entry below gives a single TCR beta chain sequence along with its context. The antigen remains unidentified. This specimen belongs to a study of cytomegalovirus exposure and HLA in healthy donors. Overall study findings and caveats: Follow-up analysis later connected one missense variant in DCLRE1C with trimming of TCR beta V- and J-genes. Presence/absence comparisons presumed near-even sequencing depth among donors.

13 Jbeta primers and 60 Vbeta primers were used for the PCR. Source study methods: Among the unique TCR beta chains that a later analysis counted, about 81 million in all, 9.5 million to 12 million were shared. Using immunoSEQ multiplex PCR, the repertoire was profiled, and TCRdb retains in-frame clones only, with some absent. Clone size and the V and J calls come from that table; the DNA yielded D and trimming. The table shows over 150,000 clones, with over 70% occurring only once. Trimming removed 3 bases from V and 4 bases from J, with 12 bases in between. Germline V gene data show CDR1 as MGHRA and CDR2 as YSYEKL. The CDR3 is 15 amino acids.

The receptor was derived from a man aged 25 to 40 in good health and CMV-seronegative. This rearrangement joins TRBV4-1 to TRBJ2-2; D is perhaps TRBD1 (6 bases). Material for sequencing was PBMCs. As DNA, the CDR3 is TGCGCCAGCAGCCAGACCATCAGGGGCACCGGGGAGCTGTTTTTT. It yields the protein CASSQTIRGTGELFF.